This T cell receptor (beta chain) stems from a study of CD8+ T cells in alopecia areata. V was clipped by 1 base and J by 0 bases, with 13 bases between them. The CDR3 spans 17 residues. Looked up from germline, CDR1 is SNHLY and CDR2 is FYNNEI. The treatment here: oral pan-JAK inhibitor, 5-10 mg twice daily. Peripheral blood and lesional scalp punch biopsies came from alopecia areata patients. Following RNA extraction, reverse transcription yielded cDNA that acted as the sequencing template. Profiled with immunoSEQ multiplex PCR; TCRdb holds only in-frame clones, not every one. The sample carries around 100,000 clones, 50% to 75% recorded once. Notes on the study in general: There were many expanded lesional clones persisting in scalp and blood during tofacitinib.

This clone was recorded many times. Its cognate antigen is unknown. The clonotype was recovered from a human donor with alopecia areata. The V gene is TRBV2, the J gene TRBJ1-3; D perhaps matches TRBD1 (6 bases). This specimen was CD8+ T cells sorted from blood, taken at week 24, from a patient treated with tofacitinib. The CDR3 loop is CASSEGAGAVSGNTIYF. The CDR3 DNA reads as TGTGCCAGCAGTGAAGGGGCAGGGGCCGTCTCTGGAAACACCATATATTTT. Filled out from reference TRBV2 and TRBJ1-3, the complete variable domain reads EPEVTQTPSHQVTQMGQEVILRCVPISNHLYFYWYRQILGQKVEFLVSFYNNEISEKSEIFDDQFSVERPDGSNFTLKIRSTKLEDSAMYFCASSEGAGAVSGNTIYFGEGSWLTVV.